Listed here are 13 T cell receptor beta chains from one sample, sequenced in a study of T-cell memory formation after mild COVID-19. TCRdb analysed the 5' RACE reads with MiXCR anew, one entry per CDR3 protein. This table holds some 490,000 distinct CDR3 sequences, about 20% found once. Material: PBMCs or a T cell subset sorted from them (not recorded which). The source of these receptors is an adult woman who had mild COVID-19 (a few samples of this study predate the infection). Cell type and time point are not known.

The gene calls are TRBV12-3 or TRBV12-4 and TRBJ2-7; 8 positions match TRBD1. This CDR3 has 14 residues. The junction had 6 bases not matched to a gene; V was cut back by 5 bases and J by 3 bases. Written as DNA, the CDR3 is TGTGCCAGCAGTACCTGGGACAGGATCTACGAGCAGTACTTC. This translates into CASSTWDRIYEQYF.

The chain employs TRBV4-2 and TRBJ2-7; 7 positions agree with TRBD2. The CDR3 runs 16 residues. J was trimmed by 2 bases and V by 0 bases; bases with no gene match: 7. Germline CDR1 and CDR2: LGHNA and YNFKEQ. The CDR3 DNA follows: TGTGCCAGCAGCCAAGATCAGGCGGGGGTCACCTACGAGCAGTACTTC. As protein: CASSQDQAGVTYEQYF.

The V call is TRBV7-3, the J call TRBJ2-7; 10 bases agree with TRBD2. The CDR3 runs 15 residues. J was trimmed by 4 bases and V by 5 bases; bases with no gene match: 8. Looked up from germline, CDR1 is SGHTA and CDR2 is FQGTGA. CDR3 DNA: TGTGCCAGCAGCATACAATCTAGCGGGAGTTACGAGCAGTACTTC. Encoded protein: CASSIQSSGSYEQYF.

The V call is TRBV9, the J call TRBJ1-1; D remains unclear. The germline V gene encodes CDR1 SGDLS and CDR2 YYNGEE. The V gene lost 0 bases and the J gene lost 3 bases, with 9 bases spanning the gap. This CDR3 region has 14 residues. The CDR3 protein is CASSVAETYTEAFF. CDR3 sequence (DNA): TGTGCCAGCAGCGTAGCCGAGACGTACACTGAAGCTTTCTTT.

The V gene is TRBV7-9, the J gene TRBJ1-1; tentative D call: TRBD1 (5 bases). The germline gives CDR1 SEHNR, CDR2 FQNEAQ (reference sequence). CDR3 size: 15 residues. With 3 bases removed from V and 1 base from J, the gap between germline ends came to 12 bases. CDR3 amino acids: CASSFPDRKNTEAFF. CDR3 DNA sequence: TGTGCCAGCAGCTTCCCCGACAGAAAGAACACTGAAGCTTTCTTT. The full variable domain, its missing parts supplied by reference TRBV7-9 and TRBJ1-1, is DTGVSQNPRHKITKRGQNVTFRCDPISEHNRLYWYRQTLGQGPEFLTYFQNEAQLEKSRLLSDRFSAERPKGSFSTLEIQRTEQGDSAMYLCASSFPDRKNTEAFFGQGTRLTVV.

This clonotype was observed at least ten times. This rearrangement joins TRBV12-3 or TRBV12-4 to TRBJ1-6, with D perhaps matching TRBD1 (5 bases). CDR3 length: 14 residues. Trimming removed 10 bases at V and 8 bases at J, with 18 bases between. The CDR3 nucleotides are TGTGCCACCTCGTTTGGGGGTAGTGATTCACCCCTCCACTTT. This sequence encodes CATSFGGSDSPLHF.

A single count supports this clonotype. V gene TRBV15 combines with J gene TRBJ1-2; TRBD1 agrees at 7 bases. CDR3 length: 17 amino acids. Germline trimming cut 1 base from V and 4 bases from J; bases unmatched to any gene: 12. The germline CDR1 and CDR2 sequences are LNHNV and YYDKDF (reference sequence). The CDR3: CATSRGDGTEDVYGYTF. CDR3 bases: TGTGCCACCAGCAGAGGGGACGGGACAGAGGATGTCTATGGCTACACCTTC.

This clonotype showed up just a few times. The chain is built from TRBV11-2 and TRBJ2-7; D remains unclear. Germline-derived CDR1 and CDR2 are SGHAT and FQNNGV. V shed 3 bases and J shed 4 bases, with 13 bases lying between them. The CDR3 totals 14 residues. In DNA form, the CDR3 reads TGTGCCAGCAGCTTTTCTGAAAGGGCTTACGAGCAGTACTTC. Amino acid sequence: CASSFSERAYEQYF.

The rearrangement uses TRBV6-5 and TRBJ2-1; 8 nucleotides align to TRBD2. From germline, CDR1 is MNHEY and CDR2 SVGAGI. The CDR3 length is 19 residues. V was pared by 2 bases and J by 0 bases, with 12 bases of the junction left unmatched. This chain's CDR3 is CASSYAPYVTSDSYNEQFF. The DNA for the CDR3 is TGTGCCAGCAGTTACGCCCCATATGTGACTAGCGACTCCTACAATGAGCAGTTCTTC.

The chain uses TRBV21-1 and TRBJ1-1. TRBV21-1 is a documented pseudogene. The CDR3 is 17 amino acids. The CDR3 nucleotides are TGTGCCAGCAGCAAAGTGCTTGGAGGAGGGGAGGGGACTGAAGCTTTCTTT. Its protein product is CASSKVLGGGEGTEAFF.

This clonotype was picked up many times. This sequence joins TRBV5-1 and TRBJ2-3, with D maybe TRBD1 (6 bases). V was clipped by 0 bases and J by 3 bases, with 14 bases between them. The CDR3 covers 16 residues. The germline V gene encodes CDR1 SGHRS and CDR2 YFSETQ. The CDR3 protein is CASSLDLRGRTDTQYF. The CDR3 coding sequence is TGCGCCAGCAGCTTGGACCTCAGGGGTCGGACAGATACGCAGTATTTT. The whole variable domain, remainder taken from reference TRBV5-1 and TRBJ2-3, is KAGVTQTPRYLIKTRGQQVTLSCSPISGHRSVSWYQQTPGQGLQFLFEYFSETQRNKGNFPGRFSGRQFSNSRSEMNVSTLELGDSALYLCASSLDLRGRTDTQYFGPGTRLTVL.

This clonotype came up a few times. This chain connects TRBV12-3 or TRBV12-4 to TRBJ2-7; 7 bases line up with TRBD2. This CDR3 region has 14 residues. V lost 6 bases and J lost 8; bases outside the gene matches: 13. CDR3 DNA sequence: TGTGCCAGCAGCCCCCGCTTGGGGAGGGTTAAGCAGTACTTC. It is translated as CASSPRLGRVKQYF.

This clonotype was seen only a few times. The gene calls are TRBV12-3 or TRBV12-4 and TRBJ1-3; 7 bases agree with TRBD1. Trimming removed 1 base from V and 4 bases from J; junction bases left unmatched: 10. The length of the CDR3 is 17 residues. The CDR3 DNA is TGTGCCAGCAGTTTAGGCAGGGGGGCTCTATCCGGAAACACCATATATTTT. Translated: CASSLGRGALSGNTIYF.